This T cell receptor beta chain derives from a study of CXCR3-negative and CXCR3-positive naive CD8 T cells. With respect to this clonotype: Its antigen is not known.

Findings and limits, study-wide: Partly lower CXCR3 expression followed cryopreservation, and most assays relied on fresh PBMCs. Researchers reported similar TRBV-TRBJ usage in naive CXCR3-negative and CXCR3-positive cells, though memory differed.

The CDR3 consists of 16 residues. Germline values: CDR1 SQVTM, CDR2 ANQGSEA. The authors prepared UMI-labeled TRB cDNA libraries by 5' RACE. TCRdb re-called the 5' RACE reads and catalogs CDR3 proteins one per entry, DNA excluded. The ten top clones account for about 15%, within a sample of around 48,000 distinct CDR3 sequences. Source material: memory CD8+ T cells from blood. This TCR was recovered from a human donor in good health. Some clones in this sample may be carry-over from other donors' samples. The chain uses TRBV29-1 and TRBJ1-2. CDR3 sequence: CSVQLRLEGDLFGYTF. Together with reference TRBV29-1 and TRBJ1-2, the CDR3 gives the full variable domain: SAVISQKPSRDICQRGTSLTIQCQVDSQVTMMFWYRQQPGQSLTLIATANQGSEATYESGFVIDKFPISRPNLTFSTLTVSNMSPEDSSIYLCSVQLRLEGDLFGYTFGSGTRLTVV.